The 19 T cell receptor beta chains below come from one sample, sequenced in a study of T cells in Graves' hyperthyroidism and ophthalmopathy. Amplification of TCR beta CDR3 regions was performed using RNA transcripts as template. RT-PCR in the first round (using the HTBI primer set) targeted the TCR CDR3. TCRdb independently ran MiXCR on the multiplex PCR reads; one entry per CDR3 protein. The table shows 650,000 to 750,000 distinct CDR3 sequences, with 11% to 15% occurring only once. Sequenced material: blood. The receptors here all came from a woman aged 18-35 years with Graves' hyperthyroidism.

As for this clonotype: A much larger clone differs from this one at a single base, so this may be a read error. The chain couples TRBV7-9 to TRBJ2-7, with TRBD1 identical over 8 bases. This CDR3 region has 13 residues. CDR1 is SEHNR, CDR2 FQNEAQ, per germline (reference sequence). The CDR3 DNA reads TGTACCAGCAGCCGGACAGGGCTTATCGAGCAGTACTTC. Translated, it gives CTSSRTGLIEQYF.

There are a few counts of this clonotype. This may be a read error, as it is one base from a much larger clone. This chain joins TRBV28 and TRBJ2-7; no definite D call. The CDR3 is 12 residues long. Germline V gene sequence: CDR1 MDHEN, CDR2 SYDVKM. The CDR3 DNA follows: TGTGCCTGCAGTCCGCTCTACTACGAGCAGTACTTC. Amino acids: CACSPLYYEQYF.

This clonotype was seen only a few times. The rearrangement uses TRBV12-3 or TRBV12-4 and TRBJ2-4, with D possibly TRBD1 on 6 matching bases. Trimming took 3 bases from V and 2 from J, leaving 8 bases between them. The CDR3 contains 14 residues. The CDR3 is CASSFGQTKNIQYF. CDR3 nucleotide sequence: TGTGCCAGCAGTTTCGGACAGACCAAAAACATTCAGTACTTC.

This clonotype has at least ten counts. The chain carries TRBV20-1 and TRBJ2-5, with D tentatively TRBD2 (5 bases). The CDR3 has 14 amino acids. V was clipped by 3 bases and J by 5 bases, with 16 bases between them. CDR1 DFQATT and CDR2 SNEGSKA come from the germline V gene (reference sequence). In DNA, the CDR3 is TGCAGTGCTAGGATCCCCCCAGGAGGCGAGACCCAGTACTTC. Protein product: CSARIPPGGETQYF.

This clonotype was counted between two and nine times. The V and J genes are TRBV4-1 and TRBJ2-6; TRBD1 might be the D (6 bases). The V and J ends lost 4 bases and 1 base respectively, with 20 bases between them. The CDR3 loop spans 19 amino acids. Germline CDR1 MGHRA, CDR2 YSYEKL. The CDR3 coding sequence is TGCGCCAGCAGCCTCAACCCGAGGGGGAGTGGGTCTGGGGCCAACGTCCTGACTTTC. This translates into CASSLNPRGSGSGANVLTF.

This clonotype was recorded many times. CDR3 DNA: TGTGCCAGCAGCTTAGGTTGGGGTGAGCGAGATCAGCCCCAGCATTTT. As protein: CASSLGWGERDQPQHF. J is TRBJ1-5 and V is TRBV7-9; the D is unclear. The CDR3 loop spans 16 amino acids. The germline gives CDR1 SEHNR, CDR2 FQNEAQ (reference sequence). The V and J ends lost 1 base and 5 bases respectively, with 15 bases between them.

The chain is built from TRBV2 and TRBJ1-2; D ambiguous. CDR3 length: 11 amino acids. The V gene's germline CDR1 is SNHLY and CDR2 FYNNEI. V gave up 4 bases and J gave up 4 bases, with 4 bases separating them. The CDR3 coding sequence is TGTGCCAGCAGTGTGGTCTATGGCTACACCTTC. This encodes CASSVVYGYTF.

This clonotype was observed a few times. The final CDR3 position lacks the conserved phenylalanine or tryptophan, pointing to a likely read error. CDR3 sequence: CASSPRQINTEAFL. The DNA of the CDR3 is TGTGCCAGCAGCCCGCGACAGATAAACACTGAAGCTTTCCTT. The rearrangement links TRBV9 to TRBJ1-1; weak D call: TRBD1 (5 bases). The V end was cut by 4 bases, the J end by 2 bases, with 12 bases between. The germline gives CDR1 SGDLS, CDR2 YYNGEE. The CDR3 totals 14 residues.

This clonotype was observed a handful of times. J is TRBJ2-5 and V is TRBV27, with 10 nucleotides matching TRBD1. The CDR3 covers 14 residues. J lost 5 bases, V lost 5 bases, and 5 bases had no gene match. Germline V lookup: CDR1 MNHEY, CDR2 SMNVEV (reference sequence). The CDR3 DNA reads TGTGCCAGCAGTACCGACAGGGGGCTCGAGACCCAGTACTTC. It codes for CASSTDRGLETQYF.

The chain uses TRBV6-1 and TRBJ2-1; 7 bases are shared with TRBD2. V gave up 8 bases and J gave up 4 bases; unmatched junction bases: 14. Per the germline V gene, CDR1 is MNHNS and CDR2 is SASEGT. CDR3 length: 16 amino acids. CDR3 in amino acids: CASLFSGQFFYNEQFF. Here the CDR3 DNA reads TGTGCCAGCCTCTTTAGCGGGCAATTCTTTTACAATGAGCAGTTCTTC.

This clonotype was seen more than once but under ten times. The chain is built from TRBV5-6 and TRBJ1-1, with 11 bases matching TRBD1. The CDR3 length is 17 residues. Per the germline V gene, CDR1 is SGHDT and CDR2 is YYEEEE. J was trimmed by 0 bases and V by 4 bases; bases with no gene match: 8. CDR3 in DNA: TGTGCCAGCAGCCAAGGACAGGGGGCGGTGATGAACACTGAAGCTTTCTTT. Translated: CASSQGQGAVMNTEAFF.

This clonotype was observed at least ten times. The chain employs TRBV30 and TRBJ2-7; D is undetermined. The germline CDR1 and CDR2 sequences are GTSNPN and SVGIG (reference sequence). Trimming removed 0 bases from V and 3 bases from J, with 15 bases in between. This CDR3 is 15 amino acids long. CDR3 sequence (DNA): TGTGCCTGGAGTGTGCTCCCTCCTAACGTCTACGAGCAGTACTTC. As protein: CAWSVLPPNVYEQYF.

This clonotype was detected many times. The chain links TRBV6-6 to TRBJ2-7, with D maybe TRBD2 (7 bases). This CDR3 comprises 15 residues. Trimming cost V 0 bases and J 7 bases, with 16 bases left between them. Per germline, CDR1 MNHNY and CDR2 SVGAGI (reference sequence). CDR3 sequence (DNA): TGTGCCAGCAGTTACTCGAGGGGGTGGGAGGGTGAGCAGTACTTC. This sequence encodes CASSYSRGWEGEQYF.

This clonotype was detected a few times. J is TRBJ1-5 and V is TRBV19; D uncertain. This CDR3 is 16 amino acids long. Trimming took 3 bases from V and 3 from J, leaving 15 bases between them. The germline V gene encodes CDR1 LNHDA and CDR2 SQIVND (reference sequence). The CDR3 is CASSMRAQSPNQPQHF. DNA for the CDR3: TGTGCCAGTAGTATGCGGGCACAGAGCCCCAATCAGCCCCAGCATTTT. The full variable domain, completed using reference TRBV19 and TRBJ1-5, is DGGITQSPKYLFRKEGQNVTLSCEQNLNHDAMYWYRQDPGQGLRLIYYSQIVNDFQKGDIAEGYSVSREKKESFPLTVTSAQKNPTAFYLCASSMRAQSPNQPQHFGDGTRLSIL.

This chain uses TRBV28 with TRBJ2-7, with a tentative D call TRBD2 (6 bases). From germline, CDR1 is MDHEN and CDR2 SYDVKM. There are 16 residues in the CDR3. V lost 4 bases and J 1 base, leaving 17 bases between the germline ends. The CDR3 region is CASSSHGTPGSYEQYF. For the CDR3, the DNA is TGTGCCAGCAGTTCGCACGGGACTCCCGGGTCCTACGAGCAGTACTTC.

The chain uses TRBV9 and TRBJ1-1; no clear D gene. V shed 0 bases and J shed 3 bases, with 6 bases lying between them. CDR1 SGDLS and CDR2 YYNGEE come from the germline V gene. This CDR3 has 13 amino acids. The CDR3 region is CASSVGHHTEAFF. CDR3 coding DNA: TGTGCCAGCAGCGTAGGACACCACACTGAAGCTTTCTTT.

This clonotype was seen many times. The chain uses TRBV20-1 and TRBJ2-1; D is tentatively TRBD1 or TRBD2 (5 bases each). This CDR3 spans 14 amino acids. The V gene lost 3 bases and the J gene lost 9 bases, with 18 bases spanning the gap. Germline V gene sequence: CDR1 DFQATT, CDR2 SNEGSKA (reference sequence). The CDR3: CSASTGTQAREQFF. The CDR3 DNA is TGCAGTGCTAGTACCGGGACGCAAGCTCGTGAGCAGTTCTTC.

Ten or more counts support this clonotype. V is TRBV5-1 and J is TRBJ1-4, with D maybe TRBD1 (5 bases). Germline CDR1 reads SGHRS; CDR2 reads YFSETQ. The CDR3 spans 14 residues. V lost 4 bases and J lost 4, with 11 bases in between. CDR3: CASSGDGRNEKLFF. The CDR3 DNA sequence: TGCGCCAGCAGCGGGGACGGCCGTAATGAAAAACTGTTTTTT.

The sample holds many counts of this clonotype. V is TRBV6-1 and J is TRBJ2-7; 9 bases map to TRBD1. The junction had 4 bases not matched to a gene; V was cut back by 6 bases and J by 4 bases. Germline lookup yields CDR1 MNHNS and CDR2 SASEGT. This CDR3 is 13 amino acids long. CDR3 DNA: TGTGCCAGCAGGGACAGGGGTACTTACGAGCAGTACTTC. Amino acid sequence: CASRDRGTYEQYF.